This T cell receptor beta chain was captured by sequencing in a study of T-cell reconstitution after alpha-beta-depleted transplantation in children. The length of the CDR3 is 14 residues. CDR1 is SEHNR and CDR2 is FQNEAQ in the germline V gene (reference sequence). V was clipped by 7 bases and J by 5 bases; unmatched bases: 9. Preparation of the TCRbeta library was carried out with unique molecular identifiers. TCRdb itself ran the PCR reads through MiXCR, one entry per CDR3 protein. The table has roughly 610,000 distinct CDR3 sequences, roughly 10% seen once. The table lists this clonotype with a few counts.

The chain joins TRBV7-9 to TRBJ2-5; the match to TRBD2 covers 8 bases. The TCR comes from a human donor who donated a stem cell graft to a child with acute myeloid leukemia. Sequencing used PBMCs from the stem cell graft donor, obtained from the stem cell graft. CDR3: CASTTPGGLETQYF. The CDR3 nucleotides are TGTGCCAGCACGACACCGGGAGGGCTCGAGACCCAGTACTTC.